This TCR beta chain was profiled in a study of beta chain features in type 1 diabetes. Study-wide results and limits: Cells that show high TCR expression could be over-represented by cDNA sequencing.

Since all of the isolated RNA was reverse transcribed, expressed TCRB transcripts were what got sequenced. Produced via immunoSEQ multiplex PCR; TCRdb's table is partial and in-frame only. The table lists about 150,000 clones, roughly 11% of them singletons, with roughly 2% in the top ten. The CDR3 sequence is 12 residues long. Germline V gene data show CDR1 as SGDLS and CDR2 as YYNGEE. Deletions cut 3 bases from V and 4 bases from J, with 7 bases between. A remark on this clone: Its antigen remains unidentified.

This sequence was found in a man aged 18 to 29 in good health. The chain couples TRBV9 to TRBJ2-5; the D is unclear. The sample consisted of central memory CD4+ T cells from blood. CDR3 region: CASSAVRETQYF. The CDR3 nucleotides are TGTGCCAGCAGCGCCGTTCGAGAGACCCAGTACTTC.